This T cell receptor beta chain derives from a study of blood T cell repertoires in COVID-19. Study information: Both acute and convalescent COVID-19 samples were obtained from the United States, Italy and Spain. In each case, the material was cDNA or gDNA derived from T cells, B-cell-depleted T cells, or PBMCs.

Trimming pared 1 base from V and 6 bases from J, leaving 10 bases between. CDR1 and CDR2 (germline): SGHVS, FNYEAQ. This CDR3 is 14 amino acids long. Source study methods: The assay estimated nucleated cells by amplifying reference gene primers. This table comes from immunoSEQ multiplex PCR, and its TCRdb copy is limited to in-frame clones, with some not included. V, J and clone size derive from that table, while D and trimming were established from the DNA sequence. The sample records over 350,000 clones, around 89% being singletons. This chain uses TRBV7-6 with TRBJ2-1, with D perhaps matching TRBD2 (5 bases). Sequenced material: peripheral blood. The TCR sequence derives from a woman aged 25 to 45 with acute or convalescent COVID-19. In DNA form, the CDR3 reads TGTGCCAGCAGCTTAGGGACCGGAGGCAATGAGCAGTTCTTC. Protein: CASSLGTGGNEQFF.